The clone carrying this T cell receptor (beta chain) was seen repeatedly, ten times or more. Its antigen is not identified. The germline gives CDR1 SGHRS, CDR2 YFSETQ. The CDR3 covers 14 residues. V lost 10 bases to trimming and J lost 8 bases, with 22 bases between them. Individual cDNA molecules were tagged with unique molecular identifiers. TCRdb processed the 5' RACE reads anew with MiXCR; each CDR3 protein has one entry. The table includes 25,000 to 35,000 distinct CDR3 sequences, roughly 5.7% detected once. This sample stems from a study of early T cells in non-severe SARS-CoV-2 infection. Study context: The authors sequenced bulk RNA from unsorted whole blood, leaving chains unpaired. Overall study results and limits: A preference for anti-spike CD8 responses marked VDJdb matching, which missed private and CD4 specificities.

The sample was whole blood. The sequence came from an adult who was a healthcare worker with PCR-confirmed SARS-CoV-2 infection or an uninfected control (not recorded which). J is TRBJ2-1 and V is TRBV5-1, with D possibly being TRBD1 or TRBD2 (5 bases each). The CDR3 spells CASTAVGRAHEQFF. The CDR3 nucleotides are TGCGCCTCGACAGCGGTGGGTCGGGCTCATGAGCAGTTCTTC. Combining the CDR3 with reference TRBV5-1 and TRBJ2-1 gives the whole variable domain KAGVTQTPRYLIKTRGQQVTLSCSPISGHRSVSWYQQTPGQGLQFLFEYFSETQRNKGNFPGRFSGRQFSNSRSEMNVSTLELGDSALYLCASTAVGRAHEQFFGPGTRLTVL.